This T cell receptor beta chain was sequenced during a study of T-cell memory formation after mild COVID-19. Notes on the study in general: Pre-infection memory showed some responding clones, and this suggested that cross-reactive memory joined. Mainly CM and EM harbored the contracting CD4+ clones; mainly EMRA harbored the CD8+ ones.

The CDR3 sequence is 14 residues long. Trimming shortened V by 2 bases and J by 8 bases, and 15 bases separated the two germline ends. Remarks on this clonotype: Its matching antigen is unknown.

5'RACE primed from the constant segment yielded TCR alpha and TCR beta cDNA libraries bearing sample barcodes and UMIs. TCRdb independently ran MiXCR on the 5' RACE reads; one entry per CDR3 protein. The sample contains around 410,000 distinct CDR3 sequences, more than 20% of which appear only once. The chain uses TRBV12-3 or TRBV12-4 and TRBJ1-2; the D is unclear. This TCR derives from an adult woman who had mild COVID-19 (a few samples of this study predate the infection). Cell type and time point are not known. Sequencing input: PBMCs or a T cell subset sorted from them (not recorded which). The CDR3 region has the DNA TGTGCCAGCAGTTTAACCTTAACGGGCTTGGGCTACACCTTC. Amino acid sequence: CASSLTLTGLGYTF.